The TCR beta chain described here comes from a study of T cells in Graves' hyperthyroidism and ophthalmopathy. Remarks on this clonotype: Its antigen is unknown.

Uncontrolled infections, other autoimmune diseases, pregnancy or lactation led to exclusion of patients. Based on clinical symptoms, serum thyroxine and TRAb, thyroid ultrasound and orbital computed tomography, diagnoses were reached. The CDR3 is 13 amino acids. V lost 11 bases, J lost 0 bases, and 10 bases lay in between. CDR1 is KGHDR, CDR2 SFDVKD, per germline. Amplification targeted TCR beta CDR3 regions from RNA transcripts. During a first-round RT-PCR of the TCR CDR3, the HTBI primer set was used. TCRdb reanalysed the multiplex PCR reads using MiXCR and keeps one entry per CDR3 protein. Here the sample spans about 510,000 distinct CDR3 sequences, 46% being singletons. Whole-study results and caveats: A median around 6.4 months before onset, the model predicted ophthalmopathy. Blood also contained most expanded thyroid clonotypes above 0.001.

This rearrangement joins TRBV24-1 to TRBJ1-5; D unresolved. This sequence was found in an adult woman with Graves' disease, either hyperthyroidism or ophthalmopathy (not recorded which). The sample comprised peripheral blood or thyroid tissue (not recorded which). DNA of the CDR3: TGTGCCATTCAGAGGAATAGCAATCAGCCCCAGCATTTT. Translation: CAIQRNSNQPQHF.